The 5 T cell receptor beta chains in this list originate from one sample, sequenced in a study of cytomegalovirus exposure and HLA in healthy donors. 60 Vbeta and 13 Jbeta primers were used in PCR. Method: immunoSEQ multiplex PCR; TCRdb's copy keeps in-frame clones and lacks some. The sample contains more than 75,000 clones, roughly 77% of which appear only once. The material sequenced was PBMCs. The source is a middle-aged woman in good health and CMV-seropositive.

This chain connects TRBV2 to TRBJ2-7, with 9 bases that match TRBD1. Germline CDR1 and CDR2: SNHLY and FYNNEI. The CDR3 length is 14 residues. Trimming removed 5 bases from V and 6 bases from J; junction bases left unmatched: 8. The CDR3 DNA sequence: TGTGCCAGCAGTCTAGACAGGGGGGGTCGCGAGCAGTACTTC. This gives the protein CASSLDRGGREQYF.

The CDR3 spells CASSLWEASTEAQHF. The DNA of the CDR3 is TGTGCCAGCAGTTTATGGGAAGCGTCCACTGAGGCCCAGCATTTT. The chain has TRBV28 and TRBJ1-5; D uncertain. The CDR3 has 15 residues. Per the germline V gene, CDR1 is MDHEN and CDR2 is SYDVKM. V was clipped by 0 bases and J by 11 bases, with 17 bases between them.

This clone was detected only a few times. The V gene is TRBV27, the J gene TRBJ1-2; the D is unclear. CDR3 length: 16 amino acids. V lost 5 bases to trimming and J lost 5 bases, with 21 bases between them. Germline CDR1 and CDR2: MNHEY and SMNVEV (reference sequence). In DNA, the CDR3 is TGTGCCAGCAGTCCCCATCCTAAGAGTCGGGGATATGGCTACACCTTC. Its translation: CASSPHPKSRGYGYTF.

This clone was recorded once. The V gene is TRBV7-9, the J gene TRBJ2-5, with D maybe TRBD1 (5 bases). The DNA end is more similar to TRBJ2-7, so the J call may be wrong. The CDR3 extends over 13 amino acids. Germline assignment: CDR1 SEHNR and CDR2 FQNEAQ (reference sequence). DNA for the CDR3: TGTGCCAGCAGCCCCGCAGGGCCCTACGAGCAGTACTTC. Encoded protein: CASSPAGPYEQYF.

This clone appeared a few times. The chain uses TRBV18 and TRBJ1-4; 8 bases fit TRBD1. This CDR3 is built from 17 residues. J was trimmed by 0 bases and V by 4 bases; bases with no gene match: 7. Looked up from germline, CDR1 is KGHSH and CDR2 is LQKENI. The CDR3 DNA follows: TGTGCCAGCTCACAAGAACAGGGGGATGCAACTAATGAAAAACTGTTTTTT. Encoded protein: CASSQEQGDATNEKLFF.